One TCR beta chain is described in this entry. This receptor's antigen is unknown. No base qualities exist here, and no much larger clone lies one base off it. Libraries were constructed by 5' RACE. Reads for this sample came from an Illumina HiSeq 2000. A universal primer binding site was introduced by template switching, and a unique molecular identifier was present in the final cDNA, enabling accurate counting of TCR cDNA molecules. Specific primers in the conserved constant-segment region were used to synthesize first-strand cDNA for TCR alpha and beta chains. To control for contamination, every cDNA library carried two barcodes: a SMART-Mk sample barcode plus Illumina barcodes. Two successive PCR steps introduced TruSeq adapter sequences along with Illumina sample barcodes. Sequencing of the TCR alpha and beta cDNA libraries was done on the Illumina HiSeq platform using custom primers. Turning to the authors' computational methods: Unique molecular identifiers were extracted from raw reads with MiGEC, and CDR3 positions were determined with MiXCR. Recombination models were inferred per individual with the repgenHMM and IGoR tools using an EM algorithm. The analysis of shared clonotypes was done with the tcR package in R, with sharing normalized by the product of cloneset sizes. Out-of-frame nonproductive sequences were analyzed to study raw recombination free of thymic and clonal selection effects. The public sequencing data were trimmed at Q25 with fastp and processed into clonotypes with MiXCR by TCRdb, which kept only in-frame beta chains. Every entry covers one CDR3 protein and lists the most common genes and DNA from its rows. TCRdb's processing, not the study's, gives the V and J calls here. The sample records fewer than 250,000 distinct CDR3 sequences, approximately 7% of which are singletons. Roughly 3.4% of the sample is taken by the ten largest.

Every donor in the study was a healthy Caucasian. The twin cohort consisted of three pairs of female monozygotic twins, all aged about 18 to 29 years. Miltenyi CD45RO+ enrichment and human naive T-cell isolation kits were used to isolate memory (CD45RO+) and naive T cells from PBMC. This entry is derived from a study of identical twins listed by TCRdb under 2016. Broadly, across the study: To test whether fetal clonotypes persist, this study deep-sequenced TCR alpha and beta repertoires from monozygotic twins, from unrelated adults of various ages, and from cord blood. To rule out contamination, replicate twin experiments were performed at different times with different library preparation protocols. Broader findings and caveats from the paper: Conclusions relied on cross-sectional statistical analysis, since the same donors could not be followed over many years. Compared with coincidental sharing between unrelated individuals, out-of-frame TCR alpha sequences shared between twins had an excess of sequences with low generation probability. The excess sharing between twins in beta out-of-frame sequences was weaker because fewer shared sequences reduced the signal-to-noise ratio. Zero-insertion analyses could be partly confounded by invariant T cells such as MAIT and iNKT, although diverse VJ usage argued against such confounding for most clonotypes. Out-of-frame TCR alpha sharing in monozygotic twins was systematically underestimated by recombination models, whereas sharing between unrelated individuals was in agreement with the recombination models. Abundant cord blood beta clonotypes carried fewer insertions; young adult naive repertoires showed a weaker similar trend, while memory repertoires showed none.

The CDR3 measures 15 amino acids from cysteine to phenylalanine. CDR3 DNA only is kept here, 45 bases in frame from base 1. The CDR1 and CDR2 encoded by the germline V gene are MNHNS and SASEGT. Trimming accounts for 7 bases at V and 4 bases at J, while the number of junction bases matched to no gene is 5. This sample also belongs to another study, concerning yellow fever vaccine responses in identical twins. The second paper states: The T cell response to vaccination in identical twins was reported by the authors to appear partly convergent and partly personalized. In the study, vaccine-responding T cell clones were precisely tracked in identical twins.

The chain employs TRBV6-1 and TRBJ2-1; 12 bases in between match TRBD2. The TCR sequence derives from a woman aged 18-35 years in good health. The sample was memory (CD45RO+) T cells sorted from blood. The cell subset or site label for this specimen denotes: CD45RO+ enriched T cells. The CDR3 protein sequence reads: CASTRTSGEYNEQFF. At the DNA level, the sequence is TGTGCCAGCACCCGGACTAGCGGGGAGTACAATGAGCAGTTCTTC.